A selection of T cell receptor beta chains follows, all from one sample in a study of spatial heterogeneity in lung cancer. TCRdb recomputed calls from the 5' RACE reads with MiXCR, one row per CDR3 protein. This sample yields 8,500 to 13,000 distinct CDR3 sequences, of which about 12% are seen a single time; 30% to 45% belongs to the top ten. The starting material was lung tumor tissue, obtained at surgery. Receptor source: a male donor with early-stage non-small cell lung cancer. The CDR3 runs from the conserved cysteine through the conserved F or W. D genes are given only for firm matches. Only part of the rows carry a size: once, few, many, or a class if the clone is expanded.

j_call	d_call	clone_size	v_call	cdr3_aa	cdr3_nt
TRBJ2-7	TRBD1	many	TRBV6-1	CASRLGQDSLEQYF	TGTGCCAGCAGGCTGGGACAGGACAGCCTTGAGCAGTACTTC
TRBJ2-7	.	.	TRBV18	CASSQRQGGMVYEQYF	TGTGCCAGCTCCCAACGACAGGGAGGAATGGTCTACGAGCAGTACTTC
TRBJ1-1	.	many	TRBV29-1	CSVRRVGTEAFF	TGCAGCGTTCGCAGGGTAGGCACTGAAGCTTTCTTT
TRBJ2-3	.	many	TRBV7-2	CASSLVLDSDTQYF	TGTGCCAGCAGCTTAGTCCTCGATTCAGATACGCAGTATTTT
TRBJ2-2	TRBD2	.	TRBV15	CATSGPRLAVGTGELFF	TGTGCCACCAGCGGCCCAAGACTAGCGGTGGGGACCGGGGAGCTGTTTTTT
TRBJ2-1	.	few	TRBV27	CASSLEGFSYNEQFF	TGTGCCAGCAGTTTAGAGGGGTTCTCCTACAATGAGCAGTTCTTC
TRBJ2-5	.	few	TRBV27	CASSLTNQETQYF	TGTGCCAGCAGTTTAACGAACCAAGAGACCCAGTACTTC
TRBJ1-1	TRBD1	.	TRBV6-6	CASNRGQQGTEAFF	TGTGCCAGCAACAGGGGGCAGCAGGGTACTGAAGCTTTCTTT
TRBJ2-5	TRBD2	many	TRBV18	CASSRGLAGEETQYF	TGTGCCAGCTCACGAGGACTAGCGGGGGAAGAGACCCAGTACTTC
TRBJ2-4	.	.	TRBV28	CASSLSELAKNIQYF	TGTGCCAGCAGTTTAAGTGAGCTAGCCAAAAACATTCAGTACTTC
TRBJ1-1	TRBD1	few	TRBV5-4	CASSLYGTGLVNTEAFF	TGTGCCAGCAGCCTATACGGGACAGGCCTAGTGAACACTGAAGCTTTCTTT